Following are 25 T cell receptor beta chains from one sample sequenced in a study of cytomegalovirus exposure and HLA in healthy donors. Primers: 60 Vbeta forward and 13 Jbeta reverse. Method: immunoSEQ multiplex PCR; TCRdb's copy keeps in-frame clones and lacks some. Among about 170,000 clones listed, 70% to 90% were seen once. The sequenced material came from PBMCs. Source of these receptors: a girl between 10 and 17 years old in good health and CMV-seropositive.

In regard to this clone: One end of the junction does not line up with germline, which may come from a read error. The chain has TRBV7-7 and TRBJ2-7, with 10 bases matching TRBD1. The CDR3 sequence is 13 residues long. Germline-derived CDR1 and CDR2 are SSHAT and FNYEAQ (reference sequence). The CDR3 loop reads CASSSGQGNEQYF. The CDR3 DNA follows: TGTGCTAGCAGCTCGGGACAGGGGAACGAGCAGTACTTC.

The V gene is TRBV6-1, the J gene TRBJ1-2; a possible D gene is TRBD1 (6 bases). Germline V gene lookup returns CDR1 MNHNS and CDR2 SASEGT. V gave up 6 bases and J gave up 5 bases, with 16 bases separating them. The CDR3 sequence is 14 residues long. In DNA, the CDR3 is TGTGCCAGCAGAATGGGGAGAACAGGGTATGGCTACACCTTC. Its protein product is CASRMGRTGYGYTF.

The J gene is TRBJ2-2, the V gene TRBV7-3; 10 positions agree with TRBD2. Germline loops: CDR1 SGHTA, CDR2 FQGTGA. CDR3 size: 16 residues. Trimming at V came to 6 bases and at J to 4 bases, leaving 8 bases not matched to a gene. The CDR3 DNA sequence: TGTGCCAGCAGAGGTAGCGGGGGGACCACCACCGGGGAGCTGTTTTTT. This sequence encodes CASRGSGGTTTGELFF.

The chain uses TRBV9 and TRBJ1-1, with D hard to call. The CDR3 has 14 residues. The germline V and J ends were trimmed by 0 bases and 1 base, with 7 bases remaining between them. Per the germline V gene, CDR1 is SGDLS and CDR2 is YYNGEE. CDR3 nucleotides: TGTGCCAGCAGCGTAGATTCGGGGAACACTGAAGCTTTCTTT. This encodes CASSVDSGNTEAFF.

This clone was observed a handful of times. CDR3 sequence reads: CASSYTGNTEAFF. Written as DNA, the CDR3 is TGTGCCAGCAGTTACACGGGGAACACTGAAGCTTTCTTT. The chain carries TRBV6-6 and TRBJ1-1, with D unresolved. From germline, CDR1 is MNHNY and CDR2 SVGAGI (reference sequence). The ends were cut back, 2 bases at V and 1 base at J, with 5 bases in the middle. This CDR3 spans 13 amino acids.

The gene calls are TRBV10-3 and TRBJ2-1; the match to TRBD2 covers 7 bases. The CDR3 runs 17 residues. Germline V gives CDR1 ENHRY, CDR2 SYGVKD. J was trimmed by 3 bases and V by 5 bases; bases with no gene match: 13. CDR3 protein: CAISKDRSGEVYNEQFF. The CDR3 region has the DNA TGTGCCATCAGTAAGGATCGGAGCGGGGAAGTCTACAATGAGCAGTTCTTC.

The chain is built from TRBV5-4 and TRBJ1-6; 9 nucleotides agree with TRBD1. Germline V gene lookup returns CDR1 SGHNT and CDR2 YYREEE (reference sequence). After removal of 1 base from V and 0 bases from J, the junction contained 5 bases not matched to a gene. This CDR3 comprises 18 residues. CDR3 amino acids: CASSLRDRASSYNSPLHF. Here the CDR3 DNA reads TGTGCCAGCAGCTTGCGGGACAGGGCGAGCTCCTATAATTCACCCCTCCACTTT.

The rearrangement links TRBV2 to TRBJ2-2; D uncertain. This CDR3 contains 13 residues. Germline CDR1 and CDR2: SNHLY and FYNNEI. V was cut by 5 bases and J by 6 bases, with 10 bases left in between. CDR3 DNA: TGTGCCAGCAGTCCTGACATGGCCGGGGAGCTGTTTTTT. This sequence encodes CASSPDMAGELFF.

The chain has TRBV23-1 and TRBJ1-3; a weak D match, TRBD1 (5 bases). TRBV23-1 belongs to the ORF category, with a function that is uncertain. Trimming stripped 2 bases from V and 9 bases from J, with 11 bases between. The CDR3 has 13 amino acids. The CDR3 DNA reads TGCGCCAGCAGTCAAGATCAAGGGGTCACCATATATTTT. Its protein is CASSQDQGVTIYF.

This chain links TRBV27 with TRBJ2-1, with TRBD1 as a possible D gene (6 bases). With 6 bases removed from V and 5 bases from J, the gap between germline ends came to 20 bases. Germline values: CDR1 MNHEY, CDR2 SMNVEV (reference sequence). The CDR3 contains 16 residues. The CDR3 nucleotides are TGTGCCAGCAGGGAAAGGACAGCGGAGATAAACAATGAGCAGTTCTTC. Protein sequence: CASRERTAEINNEQFF.

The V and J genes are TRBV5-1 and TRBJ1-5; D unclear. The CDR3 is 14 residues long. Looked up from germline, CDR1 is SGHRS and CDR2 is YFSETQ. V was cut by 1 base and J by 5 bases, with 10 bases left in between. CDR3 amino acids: CASSLQLGDQPQHF. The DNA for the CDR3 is TGCGCCAGCAGCTTGCAACTAGGAGATCAGCCCCAGCATTTT. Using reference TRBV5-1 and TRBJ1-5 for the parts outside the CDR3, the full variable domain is KAGVTQTPRYLIKTRGQQVTLSCSPISGHRSVSWYQQTPGQGLQFLFEYFSETQRNKGNFPGRFSGRQFSNSRSEMNVSTLELGDSALYLCASSLQLGDQPQHFGDGTRLSIL.

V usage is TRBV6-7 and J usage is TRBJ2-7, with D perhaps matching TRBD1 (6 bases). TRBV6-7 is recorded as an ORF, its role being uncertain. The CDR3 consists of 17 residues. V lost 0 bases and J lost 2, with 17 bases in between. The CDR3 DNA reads TGTGCCAGCAGTTACTCGGCCGACAGGTACCGAGCCTACGAGCAGTACTTC. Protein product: CASSYSADRYRAYEQYF.

CDR3 nucleotides: TGTGCCAGCAGTGGTTTGCACAGGGTTGGCTACACCTTC. As protein: CASSGLHRVGYTF. The chain is built from TRBV6-1 and TRBJ1-2; D perhaps matches TRBD1 (6 bases). The ends were cut back, 4 bases at V and 7 bases at J, with 13 bases in the middle. CDR1 and CDR2 from the germline V gene are MNHNS and SASEGT. The length of the CDR3 is 13 residues.

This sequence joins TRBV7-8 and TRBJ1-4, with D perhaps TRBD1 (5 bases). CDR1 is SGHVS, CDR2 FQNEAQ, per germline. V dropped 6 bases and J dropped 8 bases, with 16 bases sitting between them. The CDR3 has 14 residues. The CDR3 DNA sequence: TGTGCCAGCAGGCTGACAGTTAGGTCAGAAAAACTGTTTTTT. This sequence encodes CASRLTVRSEKLFF.

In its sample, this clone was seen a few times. The DNA for the CDR3 is TGTGCCAGCATCCTAACCAGGGCCAACACCGGGGAGCTGTTTTTT. Encoded protein: CASILTRANTGELFF. The rearrangement uses TRBV7-8 and TRBJ2-2; possible D gene TRBD1, 5 bases. Germline V gene sequence: CDR1 SGHVS, CDR2 FQNEAQ. The CDR3 has 15 amino acids. Trimming pared 7 bases from V and 2 bases from J, leaving 14 bases between.

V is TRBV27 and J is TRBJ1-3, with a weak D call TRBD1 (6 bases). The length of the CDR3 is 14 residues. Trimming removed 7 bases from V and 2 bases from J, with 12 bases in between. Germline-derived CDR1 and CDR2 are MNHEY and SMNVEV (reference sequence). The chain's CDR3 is CASKTAGAGNTIYF. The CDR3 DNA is TGTGCCAGCAAAACGGCAGGGGCTGGAAACACCATATATTTT.

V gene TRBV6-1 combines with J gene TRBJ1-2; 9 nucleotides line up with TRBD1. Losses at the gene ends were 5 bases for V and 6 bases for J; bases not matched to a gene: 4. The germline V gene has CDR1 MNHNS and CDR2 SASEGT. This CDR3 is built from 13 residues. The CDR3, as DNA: TGTGCCAGCAGTCACAGGGGGCTGGATGGCTACACCTTC. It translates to CASSHRGLDGYTF.

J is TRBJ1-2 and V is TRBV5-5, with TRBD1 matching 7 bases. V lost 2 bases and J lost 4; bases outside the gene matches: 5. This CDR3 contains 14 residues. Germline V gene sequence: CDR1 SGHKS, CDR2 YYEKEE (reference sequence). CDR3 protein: CASSFGQALYGYTF. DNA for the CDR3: TGTGCCAGCAGCTTCGGACAGGCACTCTATGGCTACACCTTC.

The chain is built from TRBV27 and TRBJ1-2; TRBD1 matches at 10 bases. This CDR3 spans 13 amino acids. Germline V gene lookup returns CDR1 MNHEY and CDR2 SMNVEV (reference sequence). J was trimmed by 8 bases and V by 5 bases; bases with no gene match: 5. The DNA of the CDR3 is TGTGCCAGCAGTCTAGACAGGGGGCGCGGCTACACCTTC. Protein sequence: CASSLDRGRGYTF.

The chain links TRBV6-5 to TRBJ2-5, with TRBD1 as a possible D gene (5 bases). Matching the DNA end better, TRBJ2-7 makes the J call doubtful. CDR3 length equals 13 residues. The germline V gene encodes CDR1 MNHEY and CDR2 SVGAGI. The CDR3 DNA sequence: TGTGCCAGCAGACCTCCGACAGCCTACGAGCAGTACTTC. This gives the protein CASRPPTAYEQYF.

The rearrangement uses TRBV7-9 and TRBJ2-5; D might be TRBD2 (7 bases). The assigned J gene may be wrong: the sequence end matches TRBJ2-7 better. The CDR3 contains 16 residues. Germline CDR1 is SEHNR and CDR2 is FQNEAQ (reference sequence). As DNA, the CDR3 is TGTGCCAGCAGCCCGACTGGGGGGGGCGCTTCCCACGAGCAGTACTTC. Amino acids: CASSPTGGGASHEQYF.

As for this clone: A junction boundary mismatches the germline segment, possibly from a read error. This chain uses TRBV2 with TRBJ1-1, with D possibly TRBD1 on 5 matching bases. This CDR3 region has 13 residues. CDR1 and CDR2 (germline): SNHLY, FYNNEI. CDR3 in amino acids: CASSEETETEAFF. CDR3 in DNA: TGTGCCAGCAGCGAAGAGACAGAAACTGAAGCTTTCTTT.

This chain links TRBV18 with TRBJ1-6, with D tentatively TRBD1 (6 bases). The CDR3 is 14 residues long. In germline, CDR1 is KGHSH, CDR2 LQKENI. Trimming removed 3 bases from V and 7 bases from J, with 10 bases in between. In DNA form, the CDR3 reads TGTGCCAGCTCACCCCGGGACATAAATTCACCCCTCCACTTT. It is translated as CASSPRDINSPLHF.

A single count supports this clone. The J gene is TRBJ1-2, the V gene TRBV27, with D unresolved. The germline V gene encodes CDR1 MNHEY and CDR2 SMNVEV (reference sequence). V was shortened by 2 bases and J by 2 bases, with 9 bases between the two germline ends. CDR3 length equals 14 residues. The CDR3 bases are TGTGCCAGCAGTTTACGGGGATACAACTATGGCTACACCTTC. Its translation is CASSLRGYNYGYTF.

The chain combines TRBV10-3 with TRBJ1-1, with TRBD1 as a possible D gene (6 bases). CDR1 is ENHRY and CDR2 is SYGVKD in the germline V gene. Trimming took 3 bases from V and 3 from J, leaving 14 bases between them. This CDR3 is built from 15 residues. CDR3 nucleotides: TGTGCCATCAGTGACAGGACAGTGCGGGACACTGAAGCTTTCTTT. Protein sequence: CAISDRTVRDTEAFF.